Following are 29 T cell receptor beta chains from one sample sequenced in a study of blood T cell repertoires in COVID-19 (dated by TCRdb to about 2020). The library came from the immunoSEQ multiplex PCR assay. TCRdb's version of the immuneACCESS table is confined to in-frame rearrangements and falls short of the full clone set. An unresolved V gene accounts for under half of the shortfall where checked; the remainder is of unknown origin. This sample is represented by about 200,000 clones; roughly 80% of them were singletons. The ten largest clones represent 7.9% of the sample. Input material: peripheral blood. These receptors all come from a woman of 80 years or more with acute or convalescent COVID-19.

The chain uses TRBV5-1 and TRBJ2-5, with 9 positions matching TRBD1. Trimming cost V 4 bases and J 1 base; bases outside gene matches: 5. The CDR3 consists of 15 residues. Looked up from germline, CDR1 is SGHRS and CDR2 is YFSETQ. The CDR3 is CASSLEGQGQETQYF. CDR3 in DNA: TGCGCCAGCAGCCTGGAGGGACAGGGCCAAGAGACCCAGTACTTC.

The V gene is TRBV9, the J gene TRBJ1-2; D remains unclear. Germline V lookup: CDR1 SGDLS, CDR2 YYNGEE. The CDR3 is made up of 15 amino acids. V lost 0 bases to trimming and J lost 0 bases, with 9 bases between them. Here the CDR3 reads CASSVGGNTNYGYTF. CDR3 DNA: TGTGCCAGCAGCGTAGGAGGGAATACTAACTATGGCTACACCTTC.

The CDR3 DNA reads as TGTGCCAGCAGCCAAGATAAAGCTGGCTACACCTTC. This codes for CASSQDKAGYTF. The rearrangement uses TRBV3-1 (or the pseudogene TRBV3-2) and TRBJ1-2; D not resolved. CDR3 size: 12 residues. V was shortened by 0 bases and J by 7 bases, with 6 bases between the two germline ends. Germline CDR1 LGHDT, CDR2 YNNKEL (reference sequence).

The chain carries TRBV21-1 and TRBJ2-3; TRBD1, as called in the table, went unchecked against the DNA. TRBV21-1 is noted as a pseudogene. The CDR3 runs 15 residues. The CDR3 sequence: CASSMPGQGTDTQYF. The CDR3 DNA is TGTGCCAGCAGCATGCCGGGACAGGGCACAGATACGCAGTATTTT.

The chain is built from TRBV6-6 and TRBJ1-1; tentatively, D is TRBD1 (6 bases). Germline V lookup: CDR1 MNHNY, CDR2 SVGAGI (reference sequence). The CDR3 sequence is 14 residues long. V lost 5 bases to trimming and J lost 3 bases, with 13 bases between them. In DNA form, the CDR3 reads TGTGCCAGCAGTGACAGGCGGGGGGACACTGAAGCTTTCTTT. Amino acids: CASSDRRGDTEAFF.

The chain uses TRBV5-1 and TRBJ1-1; a possible D gene is TRBD1 (6 bases). Germline V gene sequence: CDR1 SGHRS, CDR2 YFSETQ. CDR3 size: 14 residues. The ends were cut back, 4 bases at V and 2 bases at J, with 12 bases in the middle. The CDR3 region is CASSTRGANTEAFF. Here the CDR3 DNA reads TGCGCCAGCAGCACTCGGGGGGCTAACACTGAAGCTTTCTTT.

The table lists this clone with a count of one. V is TRBV29-1 and J is TRBJ2-7; D uncertain. CDR3 length: 12 amino acids. CDR1 is SQVTM, CDR2 ANQGSEA, per germline. V was clipped by 5 bases and J by 4 bases, with 12 bases between them. CDR3 DNA: TGCAGCGTTTTAAGCCTACAGTACGAGCAGTACTTC. Translated: CSVLSLQYEQYF.

This chain links TRBV7-2 with TRBJ2-7, with TRBD2 matching 10 bases. The CDR3 loop spans 15 amino acids. Losses at the gene ends were 4 bases for V and 3 bases for J; bases not matched to a gene: 6. Germline CDR1 reads SGHTA; CDR2 reads FQGNSA. The CDR3 region has the DNA TGTGCCAGCAGCTCCCGGGCTAGCGGGGGCTACGAGCAGTACTTC. This sequence encodes CASSSRASGGYEQYF.

The rearrangement links TRBV27 to TRBJ2-2; TRBD2 matches 13 bases. The V gene end was trimmed by 3 bases and the J gene end by 7 bases; junction bases not matched to a gene: 14. Germline V lookup: CDR1 MNHEY, CDR2 SMNVEV (reference sequence). The CDR3 is made up of 19 amino acids. The CDR3 bases are TGTGCCAGCAGTTTCGGGAGACTAGCGGGAGGCCGTAGGGTCGGGGAGCTGTTTTTT. It translates to CASSFGRLAGGRRVGELFF.

This clone has just one count. The chain employs TRBV7-6 and TRBJ2-5; TRBD2 might be the D (6 bases). Germline V gene lookup returns CDR1 SGHVS and CDR2 FNYEAQ. The CDR3 runs 15 residues. V was clipped by 3 bases and J by 9 bases, with 20 bases between them. The CDR3 protein is CASSFGGGKSSAQYF. Here the CDR3 DNA reads TGTGCCAGCAGCTTTGGAGGCGGGAAATCTTCGGCCCAGTACTTC.

V usage is TRBV5-4 and J usage is TRBJ2-3; 9 bases fit TRBD2. CDR3 length: 15 amino acids. Germline V CDR1 and CDR2: SGHNT, YYREEE (reference sequence). Trimming at V came to 1 base and at J to 2 bases, leaving 2 bases not matched to a gene. The CDR3 DNA reads as TGTGCCAGCAGCTTGTCTAGCGGGACCACAGATACGCAGTATTTT. The encoded protein is CASSLSSGTTDTQYF.

The genes are TRBV27 and TRBJ2-5, with 7 nucleotides matching TRBD2. This CDR3 has 15 amino acids. V shed 6 bases and J 4 bases; nucleotides not matched to a gene: 11. CDR1 is MNHEY, CDR2 SMNVEV, per germline (reference sequence). The CDR3 nucleotides are TGTGCCAGCAGGAGGGTTCTAGCGGAGGGAGAGACCCAGTACTTC. Translating it yields CASRRVLAEGETQYF.

The CDR3 loop is CASSTGGGAYQETQYF. The CDR3 DNA reads TGTGCCAGTAGTACAGGTGGCGGGGCGTACCAAGAGACCCAGTACTTC. The rearrangement joins TRBV19 to TRBJ2-5; D perhaps matches TRBD2 (6 bases). V lost 4 bases and J lost 0, with 15 bases in between. The CDR3 loop spans 16 amino acids. The germline V gene has CDR1 LNHDA and CDR2 SQIVND (reference sequence).

The rearrangement joins TRBV2 to TRBJ2-1; the match to TRBD2 covers 8 bases. V dropped 1 base and J dropped 4; count of bases not matched to a gene: 3. CDR1 and CDR2 (germline): SNHLY, FYNNEI. This CDR3 contains 15 residues. The CDR3 DNA reads as TGTGCCAGCAGTGAAGAGGTAGCGGGGTACAATGAGCAGTTCTTC. Translating gives CASSEEVAGYNEQFF.

The gene calls are TRBV28 and TRBJ1-5; D perhaps matches TRBD1 (5 bases). Germline CDR1 is MDHEN and CDR2 is SYDVKM. V lost 5 bases, J lost 0 bases, and 11 bases lay in between. CDR3 length: 15 amino acids. CDR3 loop: CASSPSGDSNQPQHF. The CDR3 bases are TGTGCCAGCAGTCCCTCGGGGGATAGCAATCAGCCCCAGCATTTT.

The genes are TRBV23-1 and TRBJ1-5; no clear D. TRBV23-1 is annotated as an ORF whose role is uncertain. The CDR3 totals 16 residues. Trimming shortened V by 0 bases and J by 5 bases, and 14 bases separated the two germline ends. This CDR3 reads CASSQSPQAGDQPQHF. In nucleotides, the CDR3 is TGCGCCAGCAGTCAATCTCCGCAAGCGGGAGATCAGCCCCAGCATTTT.

The chain carries TRBV12-3 or TRBV12-4 and TRBJ2-5; TRBD2 matches at 7 bases. The CDR3 has 13 amino acids. The V segment lost 5 bases and the J segment 5 bases; nucleotides outside the gene matches: 5. The CDR3 bases are TGTGCCAGCAGTAGGACTAGAAGGGAGACCCAGTACTTC. Protein: CASSRTRRETQYF.

This sequence joins TRBV5-4 and TRBJ2-7; 10 nucleotides line up with TRBD2. V trimming: 4 bases; J trimming: 6 bases; junction bases outside the gene matches: 10. From germline, CDR1 is SGHNT and CDR2 YYREEE (reference sequence). This CDR3 has 15 residues. The CDR3 nucleotides read TGTGCCAGCAGCACCGAAGCGGGGGGGCTAGGCGAGCAGTACTTC. This codes for CASSTEAGGLGEQYF.

The chain uses TRBV9 and TRBJ2-1; the match to TRBD2 covers 7 bases. V lost 3 bases to trimming and J lost 0 bases; unmatched junction nucleotides: 6. Germline V CDR1 and CDR2: SGDLS, YYNGEE. CDR3 length equals 16 residues. The CDR3 nucleotides are TGTGCCAGCAGCGCGGGAGCGGGAAGCTCCTACAATGAGCAGTTCTTC. Its protein is CASSAGAGSSYNEQFF.

V is TRBV27 and J is TRBJ2-7, with D hard to call. Germline CDR1 is MNHEY and CDR2 is SMNVEV (reference sequence). Trimming left V 5 bases short and J 0 bases short, with 8 bases between. The CDR3 covers 13 residues. The CDR3 DNA sequence: TGTGCCAGCAGTCCGACAACCTCCTACGAGCAGTACTTC. Residues: CASSPTTSYEQYF.

The chain has TRBV5-1 and TRBJ2-1; TRBD2 is a possible D gene (6 bases). Deletions cut 1 base from V and 4 bases from J, with 12 bases between. The CDR3 is made up of 15 amino acids. Germline values: CDR1 SGHRS, CDR2 YFSETQ. The CDR3 protein is CASSLTSRRYNEQFF. The DNA of the CDR3 is TGCGCCAGCAGCTTGACTAGCAGGAGATACAATGAGCAGTTCTTC. Combining the CDR3 with reference TRBV5-1 and TRBJ2-1 gives the whole variable domain KAGVTQTPRYLIKTRGQQVTLSCSPISGHRSVSWYQQTPGQGLQFLFEYFSETQRNKGNFPGRFSGRQFSNSRSEMNVSTLELGDSALYLCASSLTSRRYNEQFFGPGTRLTVL.

This clone was counted between two and nine times. This chain uses TRBV19 with TRBJ1-2; 8 nucleotides agree with TRBD1. Trimming took 5 bases from V and 4 from J; bases not matched to a gene: 9. The CDR3 totals 15 residues. Germline-derived CDR1 and CDR2 are LNHDA and SQIVND (reference sequence). CDR3 DNA: TGTGCCAGTAGTCTTAGGACAGGGCCGGCCTATGGCTACACCTTC. This gives the protein CASSLRTGPAYGYTF.

This clone has only one observation. In DNA, the CDR3 is TGTGCCAGCAGAGGGCGGGACGGCTCCTACGAGCAGTACTTC. Translation: CASRGRDGSYEQYF. The chain combines TRBV6-5 with TRBJ2-7; the D gene is possibly TRBD2 (6 bases). V lost 6 bases, J lost 0 bases, and 12 bases lay in between. The CDR3 has 14 amino acids. CDR1 and CDR2 from the germline V gene are MNHEY and SVGAGI.

This chain joins TRBV3-1 (or the pseudogene TRBV3-2) and TRBJ2-5; maybe TRBD2 (5 bases). CDR3 size: 16 residues. Trimming stripped 2 bases from V and 0 bases from J, with 13 bases between. Germline CDR1 is LGHDT and CDR2 is YNNKEL (reference sequence). CDR3 DNA: TGTGCCAGCAGCCAAAGGGTAACTAGGTACCAAGAGACCCAGTACTTC. It encodes CASSQRVTRYQETQYF.

The rearrangement joins TRBV3-1 (or the pseudogene TRBV3-2) to TRBJ1-1; D gene uncertain. In germline, CDR1 is LGHDT, CDR2 YNNKEL (reference sequence). The CDR3 runs 13 residues. V was trimmed by 4 bases and J by 2 bases, leaving 8 bases between them. CDR3 loop: CASSPRQNTEAFF. The CDR3 nucleotides are TGTGCCAGCAGCCCCCGACAAAACACTGAAGCTTTCTTT.

This rearrangement joins TRBV2 to TRBJ1-5; 9 nucleotides line up with TRBD1. The junction had 8 bases not matched to a gene; V was cut back by 5 bases and J by 6 bases. CDR3 length: 15 residues. Per the germline V gene, CDR1 is SNHLY and CDR2 is FYNNEI. In nucleotides, the CDR3 is TGTGCCAGCAGTATACAGGGGGCGATTAGTCAGCCCCAGCATTTT. Residues: CASSIQGAISQPQHF. The full variable domain, rest sourced from reference TRBV2 and TRBJ1-5, is EPEVTQTPSHQVTQMGQEVILRCVPISNHLYFYWYRQILGQKVEFLVSFYNNEISEKSEIFDDQFSVERPDGSNFTLKIRSTKLEDSAMYFCASSIQGAISQPQHFGDGTRLSIL.

The chain links TRBV7-2 to TRBJ2-1, with TRBD2 as a possible D gene (6 bases). Germline V gives CDR1 SGHTA, CDR2 FQGNSA. The V end lost 4 bases, the J end lost 4 bases, and 14 bases lay between the germline ends. CDR3 size: 15 residues. The DNA for the CDR3 is TGTGCCAGCAGCTCCGACCGGGGGAAGTACAATGAGCAGTTCTTC. Its translation is CASSSDRGKYNEQFF.

For this clone: The same CDR3 arises from other DNA sequences in this sample as well. The rearrangement joins TRBV4-1 to TRBJ2-1; the match to TRBD2 covers 10 bases. V dropped 1 base and J dropped 2; count of bases not matched to a gene: 2. Germline values: CDR1 MGHRA, CDR2 YSYEKL. The length of the CDR3 is 16 residues. CDR3 DNA: TGCGCCAGCAGCCAAGGGACTAGCGGTACCTACAATGAGCAGTTCTTC. It is translated as CASSQGTSGTYNEQFF.

This clone was seen a single time. The chain links TRBV27 to TRBJ1-5; D not resolved. This CDR3 contains 13 residues. V was cut by 5 bases and J by 7 bases, with 12 bases left in between. Germline V gives CDR1 MNHEY, CDR2 SMNVEV (reference sequence). Here the CDR3 DNA reads TGTGCCAGCAGTCTCGGACGCGGGCAGCCCCAGCATTTT. This encodes CASSLGRGQPQHF.